This T cell receptor beta chain was documented in a study of cytomegalovirus exposure and HLA in healthy donors. CDR3 length equals 15 residues. In germline, CDR1 is LNHDA, CDR2 SQIVND (reference sequence). Trimming at V came to 5 bases and at J to 6 bases, leaving 11 bases not matched to a gene. The PCR ran on 60 Vbeta and 13 Jbeta primers. The repertoire was sequenced with immunoSEQ multiplex PCR; TCRdb's copy has only in-frame clones and lacks some. Of roughly 150,000 clones in the sample, about 77% were seen once. This clone was found once. The rearrangement joins TRBV19 to TRBJ2-7; 9 nucleotides agree with TRBD1. This TCR was recovered from a man aged 25-45 years in good health and CMV-seronegative. Material: PBMCs. CDR3 loop: CASSAGTGTRGEQYF. The DNA of the CDR3 is TGTGCCAGTAGTGCCGGGACAGGGACCCGTGGCGAGCAGTACTTC.